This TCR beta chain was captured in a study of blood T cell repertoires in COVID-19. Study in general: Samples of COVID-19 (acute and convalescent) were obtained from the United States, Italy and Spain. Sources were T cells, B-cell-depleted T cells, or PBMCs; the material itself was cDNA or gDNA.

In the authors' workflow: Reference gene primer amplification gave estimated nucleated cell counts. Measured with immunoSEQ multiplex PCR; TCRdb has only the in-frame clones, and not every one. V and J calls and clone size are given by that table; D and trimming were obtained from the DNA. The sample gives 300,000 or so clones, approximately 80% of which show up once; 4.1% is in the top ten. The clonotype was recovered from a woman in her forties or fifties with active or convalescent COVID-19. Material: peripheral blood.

The CDR3 nucleotides read TGTGCCAGCGTCAGGGGTTGGGGCACTGAAGCTTTCTTT. It translates to CASVRGWGTEAFF. The rearrangement uses TRBV28 and TRBJ1-1; maybe TRBD1 (6 bases). Between the trimmed V and J ends, which lost 8 bases and 4 bases, there was a span of 14 bases. CDR1 MDHEN and CDR2 SYDVKM come from the germline V gene. This CDR3 is 13 amino acids long.